The sequence of this T cell receptor (beta chain) was determined in a study of T cells in Graves' hyperthyroidism and ophthalmopathy. Study-level points and caveats: Most clonotypes expanded in thyroid above 0.001 were likewise present in blood. The model predicted ophthalmopathy a median around six months before onset. The authors' 13 V-J model separated ophthalmopathy from stable hyperthyroidism.

There were TCR beta CDR3 regions amplified from RNA transcripts. Primed by the HTBI set, a first-round RT-PCR was run on the TCR CDR3. TCRdb re-called the multiplex PCR reads through MiXCR, storing one row per CDR3 protein. The sample includes roughly 500,000 distinct CDR3 sequences, about 46% of them seen just once. This clonotype was observed at least ten times. The antigen remains undetermined. Exclusion of patients followed from uncontrolled infection, other autoimmune disease, pregnancy or lactation. This TCR derives from an adult woman with Graves' disease, either hyperthyroidism or ophthalmopathy (not recorded which). The sequencing sample was made of peripheral blood or thyroid tissue (not recorded which).

CDR3 amino acids: CASRREWDGYTF. The CDR3 region has the DNA TGTGCCAGCAGAAGGGAGTGGGATGGCTACACCTTC. This rearrangement joins TRBV7-2 to TRBJ1-2; no definite D call. Germline CDR1 is SGHTA and CDR2 is FQGNSA. There are 12 residues in the CDR3. V lost 6 bases and J lost 6, with 11 bases in between.